This T cell receptor (beta chain) was obtained from a study of identical twins. TCRdb processed the 5' RACE reads anew with MiXCR; each CDR3 protein has one entry. The sample yields roughly 190,000 distinct CDR3 sequences, about 15% seen once. The CDR3 spans 14 residues. Looked up from germline, CDR1 is MGHRA and CDR2 is YSYEKL. V was shortened by 0 bases and J by 8 bases, with 10 bases between the two germline ends. The same sample was also studied in work on T cells expressing NK-cell markers.

The source material was CD8+ T cells sorted from blood. The chain joins TRBV4-1 to TRBJ1-4, with unresolved D. The TCR comes from a young woman in good health. The CDR3 coding sequence is TGCGCCAGCAGCCAAGAAAAGGGATACGAAAAACTGTTTTTT. Translating it yields CASSQEKGYEKLFF.